This passage covers 25 T cell receptor beta chains from one sample sequenced in a study of cytomegalovirus exposure and HLA in healthy donors. The PCR ran on 60 Vbeta and 13 Jbeta primers. Generated by immunoSEQ multiplex PCR, the TCRdb table keeps only in-frame clones and is missing some. The sample consists of roughly 290,000 clones, 80% of them appearing once. Sequencing used PBMCs. Source of these receptors: a girl under 10 years old in good health and CMV-seronegative.

The chain links TRBV18 to TRBJ2-7, with 8 bases fitting TRBD1. Germline assignment: CDR1 KGHSH and CDR2 LQKENI. Unmatched junction bases numbered 10, after V lost 3 bases and J lost 3 bases. The CDR3 sequence is 16 residues long. For the CDR3, the DNA is TGTGCCAGCTCACCCGCCAACGGGACAGGACGCTACGAGCAGTACTTC. Residues: CASSPANGTGRYEQYF.

The rearrangement joins TRBV7-6 to TRBJ1-3; 7 nucleotides match TRBD1. The V and J ends lost 5 bases and 0 bases, in that order; junction bases with no gene match: 10. CDR3 length: 17 amino acids. Germline CDR1 is SGHVS and CDR2 is FNYEAQ. The CDR3 DNA is TGTGCCAGCAGCGGATACAGGGGACCTAACTCTGGAAACACCATATATTTT. The encoded protein is CASSGYRGPNSGNTIYF.

In its sample, this clone was seen a few times. The rearrangement links TRBV28 to TRBJ1-4; D possibly corresponds to TRBD1 (6 bases). The CDR3 contains 16 residues. Deletions cut 1 base from V and 8 bases from J, with 17 bases between. Per the germline V gene, CDR1 is MDHEN and CDR2 is SYDVKM. CDR3: CASSLLEQGEGEKLFF. CDR3 nucleotide sequence: TGTGCCAGCAGTTTATTGGAACAGGGTGAAGGCGAAAAACTGTTTTTT. The variable domain in full, completed from reference TRBV28 and TRBJ1-4, reads DVKVTQSSRYLVKRTGEKVFLECVQDMDHENMFWYRQDPGLGLRLIYFSYDVKMKEKGDIPEGYSVSREKKERFSLILESASTNQTSMYLCASSLLEQGEGEKLFFGSGTQLSVL.

The V and J genes are TRBV6-1 and TRBJ2-1; a weak D match, TRBD1 (5 bases). This CDR3 spans 15 amino acids. V lost 4 bases, J lost 0 bases, and 10 bases lay in between. In germline, CDR1 is MNHNS, CDR2 SASEGT. The CDR3 sequence is CASSATGYSYNEQFF. DNA of the CDR3: TGTGCCAGCAGTGCAACAGGTTACTCCTACAATGAGCAGTTCTTC.

The chain has TRBV18 and TRBJ2-7, with a possible D match to TRBD1 (6 bases). This CDR3 has 11 amino acids. V shed 6 bases and J shed 7 bases, with 10 bases lying between them. CDR1 and CDR2 (germline): KGHSH, LQKENI. The CDR3 spells CASSYREEQYF. CDR3 bases: TGTGCCAGCTCGTACAGGGAAGAGCAGTACTTC.

The chain is built from TRBV5-6 and TRBJ2-5; 9 bases are a match to TRBD1. The J call is doubtful: the DNA matches TRBJ2-7 better. Germline lookup yields CDR1 SGHDT and CDR2 YYEEEE. This CDR3 is built from 15 residues. The DNA of the CDR3 is TGTGCCAGCAGCCTGGGACAGGGACTTGAGTACGAGCAGTACTTC. Amino acids: CASSLGQGLEYEQYF.

The gene calls are TRBV18 and TRBJ1-1, with D unclear. Per the germline V gene, CDR1 is KGHSH and CDR2 is LQKENI. Deletions cut 0 bases from V and 0 bases from J, with 8 bases between. CDR3 length: 15 residues. CDR3 protein: CASSPPTRMNTEAFF. The CDR3 DNA is TGTGCCAGCTCACCACCGACCAGGATGAACACTGAAGCTTTCTTT.

The rearrangement links TRBV5-6 to TRBJ2-4; D uncertain. The germline V and J ends were trimmed by 0 bases and 6 bases, with 4 bases remaining between them. Germline V gene data show CDR1 as SGHDT and CDR2 as YYEEEE. CDR3 length equals 12 residues. The CDR3 loop is CASSLGRNIQYF. For the CDR3, the DNA is TGTGCCAGCAGCTTGGGTAGAAACATTCAGTACTTC.

This clone was detected once. The chain recombines TRBV10-3 with TRBJ2-2; 7 positions agree with TRBD2. V was clipped by 6 bases and J by 0 bases; unmatched bases: 4. This CDR3 has 15 residues. Germline V CDR1 and CDR2: ENHRY, SYGVKD. This chain's CDR3 is CAISGRGTNTGELFF. DNA of the CDR3: TGTGCCATCAGCGGGCGGGGGACGAACACCGGGGAGCTGTTTTTT.

For this clone: One end of the junction is discordant with germline, which a read error may explain. This chain joins TRBV4-1 and TRBJ1-4, with no clear D. The germline gives CDR1 MGHRA, CDR2 YSYEKL. The CDR3 totals 10 residues. The CDR3 region is CASSLVLHRF. CDR3 nucleotides: TGCGCCAGCAGCCTCGTACTCCATCGTTTT.

The chain couples TRBV30 to TRBJ1-5; D is perhaps TRBD1 (6 bases). The germline V gene has CDR1 GTSNPN and CDR2 SVGIG (reference sequence). CDR3 length: 13 residues. V was shortened by 3 bases and J by 6 bases, with 12 bases between the two germline ends. This CDR3 reads CAWSGVGGQPQHF. CDR3 in DNA: TGTGCCTGGAGCGGGGTAGGGGGTCAGCCCCAGCATTTT.

This clone was found a few times. The chain links TRBV4-1 to TRBJ2-1; D not resolved. The CDR3 totals 13 residues. Looked up from germline, CDR1 is MGHRA and CDR2 is YSYEKL. V lost 2 bases and J 6 bases, leaving 8 bases between the germline ends. CDR3 sequence (DNA): TGCGCCAGCAGCCAAATTCGCGGCAATGAGCAGTTCTTC. Translation: CASSQIRGNEQFF.

V is TRBV7-3 and J is TRBJ2-2; D gene unclear. The germline V and J ends were trimmed by 4 bases and 8 bases, with 5 bases remaining between them. Germline loops: CDR1 SGHTA, CDR2 FQGTGA. This CDR3 has 11 residues. The CDR3 bases are TGTGCCAGCAGCTCCATGGGGGAGCTGTTTTTT. It yields the protein CASSSMGELFF.

This clone was seen only a few times. CDR3 coding DNA: TGTGCCAGCAGCGTAGGTGGACAGGGCTCCTACGAGCAGTACTTC. It translates to CASSVGGQGSYEQYF. This rearrangement joins TRBV9 to TRBJ2-7, with 8 bases matching TRBD1. This CDR3 is built from 15 residues. The V gene's germline CDR1 is SGDLS and CDR2 YYNGEE. V dropped 0 bases and J dropped 0; count of bases not matched to a gene: 2. The variable domain in full, completed from reference TRBV9 and TRBJ2-7, reads DSGVTQTPKHLITATGQRVTLRCSPRSGDLSVYWYQQSLDQGLQFLIQYYNGEERAKGNILERFSAQQFPDLHSELNLSSLELGDSALYFCASSVGGQGSYEQYFGPGTRLTVT.

The CDR3 DNA follows: TGTGCCAGCAGCGAAAACAGGGGGCGAGCTTTCTTT. It specifies CASSENRGRAFF. The genes are TRBV9 and TRBJ1-1, with 9 bases identical to TRBD1. The CDR3 length is 12 residues. CDR1 SGDLS and CDR2 YYNGEE come from the germline V gene. The junction had 4 bases not matched to a gene; V was cut back by 3 bases and J by 10 bases.

The genes are TRBV18 and TRBJ2-7; a possible D gene is TRBD1 (5 bases). CDR1 and CDR2 (germline): KGHSH, LQKENI. Trimming cost V 2 bases and J 0 bases, with 11 bases left between them. CDR3 length: 15 residues. CDR3 nucleotide sequence: TGTGCCAGCTCACCAGGGGCTTCAGGCTCCTACGAGCAGTACTTC. It is translated as CASSPGASGSYEQYF.

This clone was observed a single time. The V call is TRBV7-9, the J call TRBJ2-3; D is perhaps TRBD1 (6 bases). The CDR3 is 18 amino acids. V was pared by 4 bases and J by 6 bases, with 26 bases between. Germline V gene lookup returns CDR1 SEHNR and CDR2 FQNEAQ (reference sequence). CDR3: CASSSTGGGDGDVDTQYF. The CDR3 coding sequence is TGTGCCAGCAGCTCGACTGGGGGCGGTGACGGAGACGTGGATACGCAGTATTTT.

This chain links TRBV29-1 with TRBJ1-1; 9 bases line up with TRBD1. With 8 bases clipped from V and 1 base from J, the junction kept 20 bases outside the gene matches. The CDR3 runs 18 residues. The germline CDR1 and CDR2 sequences are SQVTM and ANQGSEA. As DNA, the CDR3 is TGCAGCCAAACCCCGGGGGGGACAGGGATGAAGGGGAACACTGAAGCTTTCTTT. It is translated as CSQTPGGTGMKGNTEAFF.

This clone showed up just once. CDR3 loop: CASSLKAISYEQYF. The DNA of the CDR3 is TGTGCCAGCAGCTTAAAAGCTATATCCTACGAGCAGTACTTC. The chain has TRBV13 and TRBJ2-7, with D unresolved. Between the trimmed V and J ends, which lost 2 bases and 1 base, there was a span of 9 bases. Looked up from germline, CDR1 is PRHDT and CDR2 is FYEKMQ (reference sequence). CDR3 length: 14 residues. Full variable domain (missing parts from reference TRBV13 and TRBJ2-7): AAGVIQSPRHLIKEKRETATLKCYPIPRHDTVYWYQQGPGQDPQFLISFYEKMQSDKGSIPDRFSAQQFSDYHSELNMSSLELGDSALYFCASSLKAISYEQYFGPGTRLTVT.

This chain uses TRBV7-2 with TRBJ2-1; 10 bases line up with TRBD2. CDR1 SGHTA and CDR2 FQGNSA come from the germline V gene. The CDR3 is made up of 17 amino acids. The V and J ends lost 1 base and 0 bases, in that order; junction bases with no gene match: 3. The CDR3, as DNA: TGTGCCAGCAGCTTAGTAGGACTAGCGGACTCCTACAATGAGCAGTTCTTC. Encoded protein: CASSLVGLADSYNEQFF.

The chain carries TRBV27 and TRBJ1-6, with D possibly matching TRBD1 (5 bases). The CDR3 extends over 12 amino acids. The V gene's germline CDR1 is MNHEY and CDR2 SMNVEV (reference sequence). Trimming left V 5 bases short and J 9 bases short, with 8 bases between. CDR3 in amino acids: CASSDSSSPLHF. The CDR3 nucleotides are TGTGCCAGCAGTGACAGTAGTTCACCCCTCCACTTT.

CDR3: CASSTWTGPGEKLFF. CDR3 DNA sequence: TGTGCCAGTAGTACATGGACAGGGCCTGGGGAAAAACTGTTTTTT. The chain employs TRBV19 and TRBJ1-4; TRBD1 agrees at 8 bases. Per germline, CDR1 LNHDA and CDR2 SQIVND (reference sequence). The CDR3 covers 15 residues. Trimming at V came to 4 bases and at J to 8 bases, leaving 9 bases not matched to a gene.

The sample holds one count of this clone. The chain has TRBV27 and TRBJ2-7, with TRBD2 identical over 8 bases. The V segment lost 6 bases and the J segment 4 bases; nucleotides outside the gene matches: 14. CDR1 is MNHEY and CDR2 is SMNVEV in the germline V gene (reference sequence). This CDR3 contains 16 residues. CDR3 DNA: TGTGCCAGCAGCTTAAAAACTAGCGGCCTATTATACGAGCAGTACTTC. Protein product: CASSLKTSGLLYEQYF.

This clone was counted a few times. The V call is TRBV6-6, the J call TRBJ2-7; 11 bases fit TRBD2. Germline CDR1 and CDR2: MNHNY and SVGAGI (reference sequence). Germline trimming cut 4 bases from V and 4 bases from J; bases unmatched to any gene: 3. CDR3 length: 14 residues. The CDR3 region is CASSLAGGRYEQYF. CDR3 in DNA: TGTGCCAGCAGTTTAGCGGGGGGGCGATACGAGCAGTACTTC.

V is TRBV6-5 and J is TRBJ2-5; TRBD2 is a possible D gene (6 bases). The end of the DNA is better explained by TRBJ2-7, so the J call may be wrong. This CDR3 is built from 15 residues. Germline CDR1 MNHEY, CDR2 SVGAGI. This chain's CDR3 is CASSYSTGLGYEQYF. CDR3 coding DNA: TGTGCCAGCAGTTACTCGACGGGACTCGGATACGAGCAGTACTTC.